The present T cell receptor (beta chain) was sequenced within a study of Ad26.COV2.S vaccination and SARS-CoV-2 variants. Findings and caveats of the study: Recipients of either vaccine or placebo displayed similar breadth of non-spike TCRs. Total T cell responses may have been underestimated by the TCR breadth and depth analyses.

Of note for this clone: Its antigen is unknown.

Sequenced by immunoSEQ multiplex PCR; TCRdb stores in-frame clones only, minus some. This table holds about 370,000 clones, roughly nine tenths found once. The treatment is: 15 to 20 received Ad26.COV2.S at low or high dose, single or two shots; roughly five received placebo; per-sample allocation not given. The study sampled participants on day 63 after the first vaccine or placebo injection. From germline, CDR1 is MNHNS and CDR2 SASEGT. The CDR3 totals 15 residues. The germline V and J ends were trimmed by 1 base and 1 base, with 10 bases remaining between them. The chain couples TRBV6-1 to TRBJ1-1; D not certain. The source was peripheral blood, collected in a trial of Ad26.COV2.S vaccine versus placebo. This TCR came from a person between 18 and 65 years old who received the Ad26.COV2.S COVID-19 vaccine or a placebo. CDR3 DNA: TGTGCCAGCAGTGAAGTCCCGTGGAAGAACACTGAAGCTTTCTTT. This codes for CASSEVPWKNTEAFF.